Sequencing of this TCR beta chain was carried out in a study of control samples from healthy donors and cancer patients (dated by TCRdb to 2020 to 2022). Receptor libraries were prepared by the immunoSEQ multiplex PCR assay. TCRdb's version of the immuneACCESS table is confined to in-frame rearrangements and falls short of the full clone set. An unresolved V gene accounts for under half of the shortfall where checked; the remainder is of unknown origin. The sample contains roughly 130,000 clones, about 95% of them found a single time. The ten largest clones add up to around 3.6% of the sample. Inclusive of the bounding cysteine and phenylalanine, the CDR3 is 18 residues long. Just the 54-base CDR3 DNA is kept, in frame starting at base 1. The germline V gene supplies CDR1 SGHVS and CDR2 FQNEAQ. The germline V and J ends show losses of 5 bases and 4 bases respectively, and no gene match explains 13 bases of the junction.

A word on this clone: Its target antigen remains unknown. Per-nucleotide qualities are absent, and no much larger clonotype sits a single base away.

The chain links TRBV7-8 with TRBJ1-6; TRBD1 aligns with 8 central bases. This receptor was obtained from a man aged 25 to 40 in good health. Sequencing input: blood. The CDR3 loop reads CASSPPTTGGGYNSPLHF. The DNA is TGTGCCAGCAGCCCACCAACAACAGGGGGAGGTTATAATTCACCCCTCCACTTT. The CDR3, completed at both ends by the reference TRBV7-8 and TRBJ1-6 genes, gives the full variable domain GAGVSQSPRYKVAKRGQDVALRCDPISGHVSLFWYQQALGQGPEFLTYFQNEAQLDKSGLPSDRFFAERPEGSVSTLKIQRTQQEDSAVYLCASSPPTTGGGYNSPLHFGNGTRLTVT.